This T cell receptor (beta chain) came from a study of T cell clonotyping in hematopoietic cell transplantation. The CDR3 contains 16 residues. Germline-derived CDR1 and CDR2 are GTSNPN and SVGIG (reference sequence). Trimming removed 0 bases at V and 2 bases at J, with 16 bases between. Repertoires were generated with immunoSEQ multiplex PCR, while TCRdb's copy carries only in-frame clones and drops some. Of 9,500 to 15,000 clones in the sample, 89% are singletons; the top ten hold about 4%. This receptor was identified in a human donor who either received an allogeneic hematopoietic cell transplant for a myeloid malignancy or was a related donor (not recorded which). Some clones in this sample may be carry-over from other donors' samples. The chain joins TRBV30 to TRBJ1-1; D possibly corresponds to TRBD1 (6 bases). Sequenced sample: peripheral blood mononuclear cells. In DNA, the CDR3 is TGTGCCTGGAGTGTAACTCTTGGGGGGCTCAACACTGAAGCTTTCTTT. Translated, it gives CAWSVTLGGLNTEAFF.